This T cell receptor beta chain was recorded in a study of cytotoxic CD8 clonotypes in ibrutinib-treated CLL. Clones were read by immunoSEQ multiplex PCR, and TCRdb kept only the in-frame ones, dropping some. The sample shows tens of thousands of clones, over 60% of them seen only once. Trimming left V 7 bases short and J 2 bases short, with 10 bases between. The CDR3 runs to 13 residues. The germline V gene encodes CDR1 SGHAT and CDR2 FQNNGV. Only a few counts were recorded for this clone. The receptor was isolated from a human donor with chronic lymphocytic leukemia. This chain connects TRBV11-2 to TRBJ2-3; D is unclear. The sample in question was PBMCs, obtained after 12 months of ibrutinib treatment. The CDR3 reads CASKLQDTDTQYF. CDR3 bases: TGTGCCAGCAAACTCCAAGACACAGATACGCAGTATTTT.